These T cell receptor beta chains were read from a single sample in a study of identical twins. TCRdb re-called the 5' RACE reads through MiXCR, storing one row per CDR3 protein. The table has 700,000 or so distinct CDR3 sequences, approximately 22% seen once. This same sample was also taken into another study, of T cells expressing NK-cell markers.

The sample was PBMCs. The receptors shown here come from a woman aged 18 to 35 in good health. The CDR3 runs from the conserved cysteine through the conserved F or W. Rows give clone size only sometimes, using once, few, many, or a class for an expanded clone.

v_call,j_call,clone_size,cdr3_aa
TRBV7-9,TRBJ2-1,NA,CASSQIGLAGSYNEQFF
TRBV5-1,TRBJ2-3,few,CASSSQGVRGDTQYF
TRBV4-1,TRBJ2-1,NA,CASSQGAQGTSGGWSSYNEQFF
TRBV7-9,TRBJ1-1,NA,CASSRTTPGEAFF
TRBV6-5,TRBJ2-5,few,CASSLFRSTGQETQYF
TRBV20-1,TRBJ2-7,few,CSAWTRLDEQYF
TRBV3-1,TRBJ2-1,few,CASSLNSGNNEQFF
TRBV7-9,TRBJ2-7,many,CASSEDRGPYEQYF
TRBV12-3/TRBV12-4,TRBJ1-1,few,CASSLEWEMNTEAFF
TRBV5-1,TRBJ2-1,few,CASSPGTGDEQFF
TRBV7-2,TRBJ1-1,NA,CASRLRGNTEAFF
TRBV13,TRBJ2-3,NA,CASSPTSSGGATDTQYF
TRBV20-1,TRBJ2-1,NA,CSARGLVAHEQFF
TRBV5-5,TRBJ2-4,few,CASSLSGEAENIQYF
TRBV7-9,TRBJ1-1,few,CASTSGGNTEAFF
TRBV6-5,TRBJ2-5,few,CASSYSMGQGVTQYF
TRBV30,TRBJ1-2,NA,CAWSVLRSYGYTF
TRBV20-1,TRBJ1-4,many,CSVQERDEKLFF
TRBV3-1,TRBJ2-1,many,CASSHTLGGRAGNEQFF
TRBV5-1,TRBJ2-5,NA,CASSFLGQIQETQYF
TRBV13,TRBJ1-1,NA,CASRQPNTEAFF